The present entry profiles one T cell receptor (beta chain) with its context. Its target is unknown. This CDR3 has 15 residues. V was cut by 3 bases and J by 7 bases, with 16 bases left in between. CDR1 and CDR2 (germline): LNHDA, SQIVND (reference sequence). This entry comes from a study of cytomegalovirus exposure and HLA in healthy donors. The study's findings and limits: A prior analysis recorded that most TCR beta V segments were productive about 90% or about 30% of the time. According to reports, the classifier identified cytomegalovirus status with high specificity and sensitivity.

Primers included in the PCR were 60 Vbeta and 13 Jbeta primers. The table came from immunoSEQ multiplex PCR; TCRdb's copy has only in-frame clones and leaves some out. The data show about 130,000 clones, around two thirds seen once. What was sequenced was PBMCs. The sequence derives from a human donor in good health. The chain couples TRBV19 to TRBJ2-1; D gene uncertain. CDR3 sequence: CASSISRSVGNEQFF. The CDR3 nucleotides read TGTGCCAGTAGTATCTCTCGTTCGGTCGGGAATGAGCAGTTCTTC.